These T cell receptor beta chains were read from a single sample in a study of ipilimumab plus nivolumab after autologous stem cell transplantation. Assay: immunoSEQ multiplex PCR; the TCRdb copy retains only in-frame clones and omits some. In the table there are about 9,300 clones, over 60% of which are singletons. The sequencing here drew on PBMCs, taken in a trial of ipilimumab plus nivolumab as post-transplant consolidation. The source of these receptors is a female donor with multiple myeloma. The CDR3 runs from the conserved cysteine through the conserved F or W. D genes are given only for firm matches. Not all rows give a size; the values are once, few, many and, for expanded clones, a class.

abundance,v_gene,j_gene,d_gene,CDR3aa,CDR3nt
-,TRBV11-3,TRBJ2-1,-,CASSLALGGGRNEQFF,TGTGCCAGCAGCTTAGCGTTAGGGGGAGGGCGGAATGAGCAGTTCTTC
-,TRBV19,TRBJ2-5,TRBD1,CASSRLGQGAIQETQYF,TGTGCCAGTAGTCGACTCGGACAGGGAGCCATCCAAGAGACCCAGTACTTC
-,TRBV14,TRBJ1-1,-,CASSHARGGTEAFF,TGTGCCAGCAGCCACGCTCGCGGGGGCACTGAAGCTTTCTTT
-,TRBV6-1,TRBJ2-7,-,CASSEPVNYEQYF,TGTGCCAGCAGTGAGCCAGTGAACTACGAGCAGTACTTC
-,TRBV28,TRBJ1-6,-,CASSPPVLYTPLHF,TGTGCCAGCAGCCCTCCGGTCTTGTACACACCCCTCCACTTT
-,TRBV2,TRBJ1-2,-,CASSEPGVRGYTF,TGTGCCAGCAGTGAACCGGGGGTCAGGGGCTACACCTTC
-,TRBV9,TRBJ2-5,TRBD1,CASSARTGQGETQYF,TGTGCCAGCAGCGCCCGGACAGGGCAGGGAGAGACCCAGTACTTC
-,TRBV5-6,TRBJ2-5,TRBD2,CASSWGTSGRKDRETQYF,TGTGCCAGCAGCTGGGGGACTAGCGGGAGGAAGGATCGAGAGACCCAGTACTTC
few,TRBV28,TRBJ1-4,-,CASSGQGGSLNEKLFF,TGTGCCAGCAGTGGCCAGGGTGGGTCACTTAATGAAAAACTGTTTTTT
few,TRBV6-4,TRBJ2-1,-,CASSVYGSNEQFF,TGTGCCAGCAGTGTTTATGGAAGCAATGAGCAGTTCTTC
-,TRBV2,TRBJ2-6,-,CASSGELISSGANVLTF,TGTGCCAGCAGTGGGGAGCTTATAAGCTCTGGGGCCAACGTCCTGACTTTC
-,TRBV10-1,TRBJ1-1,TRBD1,CASSEPRQGAEAFF,TGCGCCAGCAGTGAGCCTCGACAGGGGGCTGAAGCTTTCTTT
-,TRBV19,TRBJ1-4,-,CASSIGPRRGEKLFF,TGTGCCAGTAGTATAGGGCCGAGACGGGGAGAAAAACTGTTTTTT
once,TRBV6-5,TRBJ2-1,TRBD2,CASSRGSFSYNEQFF,TGTGCCAGCAGCCGCGGGAGTTTCTCCTACAATGAGCAGTTCTTC
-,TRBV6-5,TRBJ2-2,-,CASSYSGLGEGGELFF,TGTGCCAGCAGTTACTCAGGGCTAGGGGAAGGCGGGGAGCTGTTTTTT
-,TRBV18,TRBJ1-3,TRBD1,CASSPLTGQGSSSGNTIYF,TGTGCCAGCTCACCTCTCACGGGACAGGGTTCGAGCTCTGGAAACACCATATATTTT
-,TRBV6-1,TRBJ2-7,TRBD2,CASRPSGPPGEQYF,TGTGCCAGCAGACCTAGCGGCCCACCGGGCGAGCAGTACTTC
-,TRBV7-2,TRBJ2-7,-,CASSQGGSYEQYF,TGTGCCAGCAGCCAGGGGGGTTCCTACGAGCAGTACTTC
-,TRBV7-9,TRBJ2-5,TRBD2,CASSSPSAQLAGGGTQYF,TGTGCCAGCAGCTCCCCCTCGGCCCAACTAGCGGGGGGGGGTACCCAGTACTTC
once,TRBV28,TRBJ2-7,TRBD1,CASSSLQGAAGYSYEQYF,TGTGCCAGCAGTTCCCTCCAGGGGGCCGCGGGCTACTCCTACGAGCAGTACTTC
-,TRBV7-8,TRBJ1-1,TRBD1,CASSPDTGGDTEAFF,TGTGCCAGCAGCCCCGATACAGGGGGCGACACTGAAGCTTTCTTT
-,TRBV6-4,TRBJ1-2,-,CASSPVSSSYGYTF,TGTGCCAGCAGCCCCGTTTCCAGCAGCTATGGCTACACCTTC
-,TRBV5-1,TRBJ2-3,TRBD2,CASSHVGREGLDTQYF,TGCGCCAGCAGCCACGTAGGGCGGGAGGGCCTGGATACGCAGTATTTT
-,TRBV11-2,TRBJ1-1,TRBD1,CASSLWTGTNTEAFF,TGTGCCAGCAGCTTATGGACAGGGACGAACACTGAAGCTTTCTTT
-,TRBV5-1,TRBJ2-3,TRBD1,CASSLGTGGGSDTQYF,TGCGCCAGCAGCTTGGGGACAGGGGGCGGTTCAGATACGCAGTATTTT
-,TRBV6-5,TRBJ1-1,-,CASSGAGTEAFF,TGTGCCAGCTCTGGGGCCGGGACTGAAGCTTTCTTT
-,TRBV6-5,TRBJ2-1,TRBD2,CASSYGGVLDEQFF,TGTGCCAGCAGTTACGGGGGGGTTCTCGATGAGCAGTTCTTC
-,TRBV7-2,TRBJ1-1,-,CASSLVLRSEAFF,TGTGCCAGCAGCTTAGTTCTGCGCTCTGAAGCTTTCTTT
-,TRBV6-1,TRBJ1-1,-,CASSERGGDGSAFF,TGTGCCAGCAGTGAAAGAGGGGGAGACGGTTCGGCTTTCTTT
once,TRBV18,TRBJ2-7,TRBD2,CASSRSGREPYEQYF,TGTGCCAGCTCACGAAGCGGGAGAGAGCCCTACGAGCAGTACTTC
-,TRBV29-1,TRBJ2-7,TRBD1,CSVWTGGIGEQYF,TGCAGCGTTTGGACAGGGGGCATCGGGGAGCAGTACTTC
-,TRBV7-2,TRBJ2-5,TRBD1,CASSLGPGQEKNF,TGTGCCAGCAGCTTAGGCCCCGGACAGGAAAAGAACTTC
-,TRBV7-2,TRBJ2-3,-,CASSTGLITDTQYF,TGTGCCAGCAGCACGGGACTCATTACAGATACGCAGTATTTT
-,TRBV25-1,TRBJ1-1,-,CASSEQSGMDTEAFF,TGTGCCAGCAGTGAACAGTCGGGGATGGACACTGAAGCTTTCTTT
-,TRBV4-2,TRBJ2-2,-,CASSLGSQLDTGELFF,TGTGCCAGCAGCTTGGGGTCCCAGTTGGACACCGGGGAGCTGTTTTTT
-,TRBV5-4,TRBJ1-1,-,CASSTSGNTEAFF,TGTGCCAGCAGCACGTCCGGGAACACTGAAGCTTTCTTT
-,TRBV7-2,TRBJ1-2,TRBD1,CASSREQGFYGYTF,TGTGCCAGCAGCCGAGAACAGGGGTTCTATGGCTACACCTTC
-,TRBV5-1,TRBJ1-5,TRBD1,CASSSSGGDNQPQHF,TGCGCCAGCAGCTCGTCAGGGGGGGACAATCAGCCCCAGCATTTT
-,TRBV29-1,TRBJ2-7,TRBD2,CSVDGLAGVHEQYF,TGCAGCGTTGACGGTCTAGCGGGAGTACACGAGCAGTACTTC
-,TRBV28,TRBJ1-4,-,CASSFPQGKLFF,TGTGCCAGCAGTTTCCCCCAGGGGAAACTGTTTTTT
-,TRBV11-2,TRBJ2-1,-,CASSPREGWDEQFF,TGTGCCAGCAGCCCGCGGGAAGGGTGGGATGAGCAGTTCTTC
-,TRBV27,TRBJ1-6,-,CASSLRNPGNSPLHF,TGTGCCAGCAGTTTAAGGAACCCGGGGAATTCACCCCTCCACTTT
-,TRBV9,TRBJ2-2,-,CASSVAPGANTGELFF,TGTGCCAGCAGCGTAGCTCCGGGGGCGAACACCGGGGAGCTGTTTTTT
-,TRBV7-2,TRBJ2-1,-,CASSLPSAHEQFF,TGTGCCAGCAGCTTACCTAGCGCACATGAGCAGTTCTTC
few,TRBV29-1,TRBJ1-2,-,CSAVGGNYGYTF,TGCAGCGCTGTGGGAGGAAACTATGGCTACACCTTC
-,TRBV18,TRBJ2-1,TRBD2,CASSPPNSGRSNEQFF,TGTGCCAGCTCACCACCGAATAGCGGGAGATCCAATGAGCAGTTCTTC
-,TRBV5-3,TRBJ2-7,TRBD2,CASSFDGGAFYEQYF,TGTGCCAGCAGCTTTGACGGGGGGGCATTCTACGAGCAGTACTTC
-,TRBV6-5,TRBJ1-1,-,CASSTPGTSEAFF,TGTGCCAGCAGTACCCCCGGGACAAGTGAAGCTTTCTTT
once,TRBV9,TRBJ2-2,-,CASSALGETGELFF,TGTGCCAGCAGCGCGCTGGGGGAAACCGGGGAGCTGTTTTTT
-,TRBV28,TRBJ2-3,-,CASSLVDTQYF,TGTGCCAGCAGTTTAGTAGATACGCAGTATTTT
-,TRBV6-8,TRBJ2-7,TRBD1,CASSYAGTDYEQYF,TGTGCCAGCAGTTACGCCGGGACAGACTACGAGCAGTACTTC
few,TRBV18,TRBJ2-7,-,CASSPPNGNYEQYF,TGTGCCAGCTCACCCCCGAACGGGAACTACGAGCAGTACTTC
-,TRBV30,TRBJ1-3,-,CAWSSQLNTIYF,TGTGCCTGGAGTTCCCAACTCAACACCATATATTTT
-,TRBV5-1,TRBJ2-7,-,CASSYGTRGYEQYF,TGCGCCAGCAGCTATGGAACTCGGGGCTACGAGCAGTACTTC
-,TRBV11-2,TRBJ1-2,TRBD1,CASTTLGGQETYGYTF,TGTGCCAGCACTACCTTAGGCGGACAGGAGACATATGGCTACACCTTC
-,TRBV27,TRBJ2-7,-,CASSLPSGEQYF,TGTGCCAGCAGTTTACCAAGTGGGGAGCAGTACTTC
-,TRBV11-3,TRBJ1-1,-,CASRGPMNTEAFF,TGTGCCAGCAGGGGACCAATGAACACTGAAGCTTTCTTT